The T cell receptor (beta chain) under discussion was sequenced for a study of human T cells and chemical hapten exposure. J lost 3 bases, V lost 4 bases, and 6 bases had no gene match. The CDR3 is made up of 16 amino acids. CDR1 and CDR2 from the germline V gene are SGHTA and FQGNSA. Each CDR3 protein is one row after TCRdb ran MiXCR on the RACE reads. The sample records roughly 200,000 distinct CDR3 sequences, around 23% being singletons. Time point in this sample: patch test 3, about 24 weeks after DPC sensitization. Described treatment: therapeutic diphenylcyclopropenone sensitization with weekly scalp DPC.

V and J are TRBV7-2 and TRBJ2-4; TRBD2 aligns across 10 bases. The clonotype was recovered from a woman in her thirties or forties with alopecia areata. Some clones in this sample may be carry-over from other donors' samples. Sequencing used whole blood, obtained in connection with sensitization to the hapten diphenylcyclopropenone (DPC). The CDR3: CASSSRLAGNKNIQYF. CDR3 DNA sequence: TGTGCCAGCAGCTCGAGACTAGCGGGCAACAAAAACATTCAGTACTTC.